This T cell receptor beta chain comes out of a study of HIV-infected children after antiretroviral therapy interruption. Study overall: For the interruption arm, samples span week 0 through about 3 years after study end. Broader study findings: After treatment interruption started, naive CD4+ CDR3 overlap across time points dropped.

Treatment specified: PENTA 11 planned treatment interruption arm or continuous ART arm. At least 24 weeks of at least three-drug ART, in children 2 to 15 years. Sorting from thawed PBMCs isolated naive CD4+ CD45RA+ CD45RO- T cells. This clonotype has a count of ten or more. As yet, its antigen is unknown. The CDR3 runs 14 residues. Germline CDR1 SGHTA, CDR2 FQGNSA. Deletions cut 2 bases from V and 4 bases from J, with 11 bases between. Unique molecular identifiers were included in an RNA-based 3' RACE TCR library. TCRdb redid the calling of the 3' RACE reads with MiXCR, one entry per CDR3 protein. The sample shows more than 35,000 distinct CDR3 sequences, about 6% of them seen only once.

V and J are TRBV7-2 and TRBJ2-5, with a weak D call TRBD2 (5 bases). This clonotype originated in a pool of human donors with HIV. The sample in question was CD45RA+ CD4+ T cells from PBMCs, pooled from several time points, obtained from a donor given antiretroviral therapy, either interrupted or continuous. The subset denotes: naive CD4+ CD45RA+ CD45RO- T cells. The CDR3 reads CASSLSTSRETQYF. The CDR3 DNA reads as TGTGCCAGCAGCTTAAGTACTAGTCGAGAGACCCAGTACTTC.